This T cell receptor (beta chain) is drawn from a study of graft-versus-host responses after intestinal transplantation. Study overall: Recipients obtained multivisceral, liver-intestinal, or isolated intestinal transplants.

V lost 1 base, J lost 3 bases, and 8 bases stayed unmatched. This CDR3 has 18 residues. Germline V CDR1 and CDR2: SGHAT, FQNNGV. On this clone: The antigen is not known.

TCRdb keeps only in-frame clones here, not all; method: immunoSEQ multiplex PCR. The sample has 75,000 to 100,000 clones; 75% to 95% are singletons. The sample was unstimulated CD4+ T cells sorted from spleen or lymph node cells, taken before transplant. The rearrangement links TRBV11-2 to TRBJ2-2; 10 nucleotides match TRBD2. The TCR was taken from a human donor who was the organ donor for an intestinal transplant. This CDR3 is CASSLGAIAGGYTGELFF. The CDR3 bases are TGTGCCAGCAGCTTAGGCGCTATAGCGGGGGGTTACACCGGGGAGCTGTTTTTT.